This TCR beta chain is drawn from a study of shared clonotypes between healthy human individuals. The V gene lost 3 bases and the J gene lost 4 bases, with 17 bases spanning the gap. The CDR3 is 16 amino acids. Germline V CDR1 and CDR2: SGHNT, YYREEE (reference sequence). Clones were sequenced by immunoSEQ multiplex PCR, and TCRdb holds only the in-frame ones, with some missing. The sample shows 600,000 to 700,000 clones, around 73% of them seen only once. V and J are TRBV5-4 and TRBJ2-1; D possibly corresponds to TRBD2 (6 bases). This TCR came from a woman aged 25-40 years in good health. What was sequenced was memory CD4+ T cells sorted from blood. Subset defined: CD45RA-negative fraction. CDR3 nucleotide sequence: TGTGCCAGCAGCTCCGGGACTCCCAGTACTTACAATGAGCAGTTCTTC. Amino acids: CASSSGTPSTYNEQFF.